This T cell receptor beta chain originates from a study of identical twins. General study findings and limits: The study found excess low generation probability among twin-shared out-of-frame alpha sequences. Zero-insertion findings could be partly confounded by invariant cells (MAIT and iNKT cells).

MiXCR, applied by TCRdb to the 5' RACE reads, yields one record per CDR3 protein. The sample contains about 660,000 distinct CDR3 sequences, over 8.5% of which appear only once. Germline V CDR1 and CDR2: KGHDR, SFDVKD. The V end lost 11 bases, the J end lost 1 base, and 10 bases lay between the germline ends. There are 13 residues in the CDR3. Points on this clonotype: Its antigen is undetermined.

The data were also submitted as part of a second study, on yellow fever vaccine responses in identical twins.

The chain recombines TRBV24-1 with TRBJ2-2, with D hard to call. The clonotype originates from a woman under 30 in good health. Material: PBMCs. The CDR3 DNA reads TGTGCCATCTTTGACGGGAACACCGGGGAGCTGTTTTTT. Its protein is CAIFDGNTGELFF.